This T cell receptor (beta chain) was captured by sequencing in a study of blood T cells in healthy people across ages. Study-level points and caveats: Investigators treated diversity estimates from one million T cells as underestimates. Among long-lived donors, naive CD4+ cells were more numerous and diversity higher than in aged donors.

A second PCR, run for about 7 to 11 cycles, used a sample-barcoded 5' primer plus a J-beta primer mix. Every cDNA was tagged by a template-switch adaptor with 12 random nucleotides. MiXCR, applied by TCRdb to the 5' RACE reads, yields one record per CDR3 protein. This sample has some 700,000 distinct CDR3 sequences, with roughly 43% found just once. Worth noting for this clonotype: The antigen is unknown.

This CDR3 contains 13 residues. Trimming removed 3 bases from V and 6 bases from J, with 11 bases in between. Germline V CDR1 and CDR2: SGHKS, YYEKEE (reference sequence). Material: blood. The sequence derives from an older woman in good health. The V call is TRBV5-5, the J call TRBJ2-3; maybe TRBD2 (5 bases). The CDR3 protein is CASSWEFGDTQYF. CDR3 bases: TGTGCCAGCAGCTGGGAGTTCGGGGATACGCAGTATTTT. Combining the CDR3 with reference TRBV5-5 and TRBJ2-3 gives the whole variable domain DAGVTQSPTHLIKTRGQQVTLRCSPISGHKSVSWYQQVLGQGPQFIFQYYEKEERGRGNFPDRFSARQFPNYSSELNVNALLLGDSALYLCASSWEFGDTQYFGPGTRLTVL.